The T cell receptor (beta chain) described here comes from a study of blood T cell repertoires in COVID-19. At the level of the study: The samples span acute and convalescent COVID-19 from the United States, Italy and Spain. Sample material is recorded as cDNA or gDNA derived from T cells, B-cell-depleted T cells, or PBMCs.

Original analysis: The assay estimated nucleated cells by amplifying reference gene primers. The repertoire was sequenced with immunoSEQ multiplex PCR; TCRdb's copy has only in-frame clones and lacks some. The V and J calls and clone size come from that table; D and trimming were worked out from the DNA. The sample includes under 200,000 clones, 80% to 95% of them seen just once. The CDR3 length is 15 residues. Germline V gives CDR1 MDHEN, CDR2 SYDVKM. Trimming stripped 5 bases from V and 7 bases from J, with 15 bases between. This TCR derives from a man aged 45 to 65 with acute or convalescent COVID-19. This chain connects TRBV28 to TRBJ1-6; D is unclear. The sample was peripheral blood. CDR3 DNA sequence: TGTGCCAGCAGTCTTTACAGCTTTGGGAATTCACCCCTCCACTTT. It translates to CASSLYSFGNSPLHF.